Below are 14 T cell receptor beta chains sequenced from a single sample in a study of cytomegalovirus exposure and HLA in healthy donors. The PCR had 60 Vbeta and 13 Jbeta primers. Method: immunoSEQ multiplex PCR; TCRdb's copy keeps in-frame clones and lacks some. The table shows about 140,000 clones, with around 65% occurring only once. Sequencing was done on a sample of PBMCs. These TCRs come from a woman aged 55-70 years in good health and CMV-seronegative.

This clone was recorded a few times. V is TRBV13 and J is TRBJ2-3, with D uncertain. Germline lookup yields CDR1 PRHDT and CDR2 FYEKMQ (reference sequence). V dropped 6 bases and J dropped 11 bases, with 15 bases sitting between them. The CDR3 is made up of 12 amino acids. The CDR3 loop is CASSSSTREQYF. For the CDR3, the DNA is TGTGCCAGCAGTTCCTCTACCCGCGAGCAGTATTTT.

This clone was detected many times. V and J are TRBV5-1 and TRBJ1-1, with 9 bases aligning to TRBD1. V trimming: 2 bases; J trimming: 3 bases; junction bases outside the gene matches: 2. Per the germline V gene, CDR1 is SGHRS and CDR2 is YFSETQ. The CDR3 is made up of 14 amino acids. As DNA, the CDR3 is TGCGCCAGCAGCTTTAGGACAGGGGACACTGAAGCTTTCTTT. Translation: CASSFRTGDTEAFF.

The gene calls are TRBV7-9 and TRBJ2-3; D uncertain. This CDR3 contains 16 residues. CDR1 and CDR2 from the germline V gene are SEHNR and FQNEAQ (reference sequence). With 2 bases removed from V and 0 bases from J, the gap between germline ends came to 12 bases. CDR3: CASSLLRQFSTDTQYF. The CDR3 nucleotides are TGTGCCAGCAGCTTACTCAGGCAGTTTAGCACAGATACGCAGTATTTT.

The rearrangement uses TRBV11-2 and TRBJ2-7, with D possibly TRBD1 on 5 matching bases. Between the trimmed V and J ends, which lost 6 bases and 3 bases, there was a span of 15 bases. Germline V gene lookup returns CDR1 SGHAT and CDR2 FQNNGV. This CDR3 is built from 14 residues. The CDR3: CASREKGFSYEQYF. The CDR3 nucleotides read TGTGCCAGCAGGGAAAAGGGGTTCAGCTACGAGCAGTACTTC.

The V call is TRBV2, the J call TRBJ1-2, with TRBD1 matching 7 bases. Per the germline V gene, CDR1 is SNHLY and CDR2 is FYNNEI. The V gene end was trimmed by 6 bases and the J gene end by 8 bases; junction bases not matched to a gene: 12. This CDR3 is 14 amino acids long. The CDR3 coding sequence is TGTGCCAGCAGGACAGGGTCCCCTAAAGGCGGCTACACCTTC. This sequence encodes CASRTGSPKGGYTF.

This chain connects TRBV5-1 to TRBJ2-1; TRBD2 might be the D (7 bases). CDR1 is SGHRS and CDR2 is YFSETQ in the germline V gene. This CDR3 contains 13 residues. Trimming took 7 bases from V and 2 from J, leaving 10 bases between them. The CDR3 is CASAGDTYNEQFF. CDR3 DNA: TGCGCCAGCGCGGGGGACACCTACAATGAGCAGTTCTTC.

The sample holds a few counts of this clone. This chain links TRBV7-8 with TRBJ1-1; D gene unclear. V was pared by 1 base and J by 7 bases, with 10 bases between. CDR1 is SGHVS, CDR2 FQNEAQ, per germline. This CDR3 is built from 13 residues. Here the CDR3 reads CASSLGGTFEAFF. CDR3 DNA: TGTGCCAGCAGCTTAGGAGGCACCTTTGAAGCTTTCTTT.

This clone was seen a single time. The DNA for the CDR3 is TGTGCCAGCAGCTTTTGGCGAGGGAGACAAGAGACCCAGTACTTC. It yields the protein CASSFWRGRQETQYF. The chain employs TRBV5-4 and TRBJ2-5, with TRBD2 as a possible D gene (5 bases). The CDR3 length is 15 residues. V lost 2 bases to trimming and J lost 2 bases, with 13 bases between them. CDR1 is SGHNT, CDR2 YYREEE, per germline (reference sequence). The variable domain in full, with the rest retrieved from reference TRBV5-4 and TRBJ2-5, is ETGVTQSPTHLIKTRGQQVTLRCSSQSGHNTVSWYQQALGQGPQFIFQYYREEENGRGNFPPRFSGLQFPNYSSELNVNALELDDSALYLCASSFWRGRQETQYFGPGTRLLVL.

This chain joins TRBV9 and TRBJ2-7; D possibly corresponds to TRBD1 (5 bases). V lost 0 bases and J lost 0, with 7 bases in between. This CDR3 is built from 14 residues. Germline CDR1 reads SGDLS; CDR2 reads YYNGEE. The CDR3: CASSVGQSSYEQYF. The DNA for the CDR3 is TGTGCCAGCAGCGTAGGACAGAGCTCCTACGAGCAGTACTTC.

The chain carries TRBV2 and TRBJ2-7; 7 bases are shared with TRBD1. CDR3 size: 15 residues. V lost 6 bases to trimming and J lost 3 bases; unmatched junction nucleotides: 11. The germline V gene has CDR1 SNHLY and CDR2 FYNNEI. The CDR3 bases are TGTGCCAGCAGACAGGGTAGAGGGGGCCACTACGAGCAGTACTTC. Translation gives CASRQGRGGHYEQYF.

A single count supports this clone. The chain couples TRBV27 to TRBJ1-4; D perhaps matches TRBD1 (6 bases). Germline V lookup: CDR1 MNHEY, CDR2 SMNVEV (reference sequence). Trimming took off 3 bases at V and 5 bases at J, with 13 bases between the two ends. The CDR3 runs 15 residues. CDR3 sequence: CASSFRGGLNEKLFF. The CDR3 DNA is TGTGCCAGCAGTTTTCGGGGGGGCCTGAATGAAAAACTGTTTTTT.

V is TRBV7-8 and J is TRBJ2-1, with D maybe TRBD2 (6 bases). CDR1 and CDR2 from the germline V gene are SGHVS and FQNEAQ. V dropped 5 bases and J dropped 9 bases, with 14 bases sitting between them. CDR3 length: 13 amino acids. The CDR3 sequence: CASSRGTLTEQFF. CDR3 DNA: TGTGCCAGCAGCCGTGGGACTTTGACTGAGCAGTTCTTC. Full variable domain (outside the CDR3, taken from reference TRBV7-8 and TRBJ2-1): GAGVSQSPRYKVAKRGQDVALRCDPISGHVSLFWYQQALGQGPEFLTYFQNEAQLDKSGLPSDRFFAERPEGSVSTLKIQRTQQEDSAVYLCASSRGTLTEQFFGPGTRLTVL.

The J gene is TRBJ2-5, the V gene TRBV5-4, with 7 bases identical to TRBD1. The J segment lost 5 bases and the V segment lost 4 bases, leaving 11 bases of the junction unmatched. CDR3 length: 15 residues. The germline gives CDR1 SGHNT, CDR2 YYREEE (reference sequence). CDR3 sequence reads: CASSRRDSLIETQYF. The DNA for the CDR3 is TGTGCCAGCAGCCGACGGGACAGCCTGATTGAGACCCAGTACTTC.

With regard to this clone: Additional DNA sequences in this sample encode the identical CDR3. This sequence joins TRBV5-6 and TRBJ2-5, with D unresolved. Germline CDR1 is SGHDT and CDR2 is YYEEEE. This CDR3 comprises 13 residues. Trimming left V 0 bases short and J 2 bases short, with 5 bases between. The CDR3 reads CASSLVPQETQYF. Written as DNA, the CDR3 is TGTGCCAGCAGCTTGGTCCCTCAAGAGACCCAGTACTTC.